The clone carrying this T cell receptor (beta chain) was seen at least ten times. The antigen remains undetermined. The data derive from a study of T cell repertoires in cytomegalovirus infection. Study-level information: CMV infection together with matching HLA type was indicated by public TCR beta signatures. Regarding the study as a whole: HLA-C-restricted, CMV-specific TCR beta clonotypes were dominant ex vivo. Based on cumulative public TCR beta family frequency, carriers of CMV plus the relevant HLA were identified.

TCRdb passed the reads through MiXCR, listing each CDR3 protein once. The table has 300,000 to 450,000 distinct CDR3 sequences, 15% to 20% seen once. Between the trimmed V and J ends, which lost 5 bases and 0 bases, there was a span of 11 bases. This CDR3 has 15 amino acids. Sequencing input: PBMCs. This TCR derives from a human donor in good health (CMV status not recorded). Some clones in this sample may be carry-over from other donors' samples. V usage is TRBV12-3 or TRBV12-4 and J usage is TRBJ2-4; D unclear. In DNA form, the CDR3 reads TGTGCCAGCAGTATAAGCCTTGCAGCCAAAAACATTCAGTACTTC. Protein product: CASSISLAAKNIQYF.